One sample yielded the 26 T cell receptor beta chains listed below, sequenced in a study of cytomegalovirus exposure and HLA in healthy donors. PCR employed 60 Vbeta and 13 Jbeta primers. Clones were read by immunoSEQ multiplex PCR, and TCRdb kept only the in-frame ones, dropping some. The sample comprises over 150,000 clones, 75% to 85% of which are singletons, and 1.9% rests with the top ten. Source material: PBMCs. Source of these receptors: a woman under 30 in good health and CMV-seronegative.

The V call is TRBV7-9, the J call TRBJ1-3; 9 bases are shared with TRBD1. Trimming removed 2 bases from V and 0 bases from J; junction bases left unmatched: 8. This CDR3 spans 18 amino acids. Germline CDR1 and CDR2: SEHNR and FQNEAQ (reference sequence). The CDR3: CASSLWLQGAGSGNTIYF. In DNA form, the CDR3 reads TGTGCCAGCAGCTTATGGTTACAGGGGGCCGGCTCTGGAAACACCATATATTTT.

The genes are TRBV9 and TRBJ1-1; D might be TRBD1 (5 bases). V gave up 0 bases and J gave up 11 bases, with 17 bases separating them. There are 14 residues in the CDR3. Germline CDR1 is SGDLS and CDR2 is YYNGEE. This CDR3 is CASSVAGGTVGAFF. Here the CDR3 DNA reads TGTGCCAGCAGCGTAGCTGGAGGGACCGTCGGGGCTTTCTTT.

This chain connects TRBV6-1 to TRBJ1-5, with D maybe TRBD1 (6 bases). This CDR3 is 14 amino acids long. The V gene lost 2 bases and the J gene lost 5 bases, with 10 bases spanning the gap. Germline CDR1 reads MNHNS; CDR2 reads SASEGT. The CDR3 coding sequence is TGTGCCAGCAGTGAATGGGACACCGATCAGCCCCAGCATTTT. This sequence encodes CASSEWDTDQPQHF.

CDR3 sequence: CAWSAGTSGYNEQFF. In nucleotides, the CDR3 is TGTGCCTGGAGTGCCGGGACTAGCGGGTACAATGAGCAGTTCTTC. The chain joins TRBV30 to TRBJ2-1; 12 nucleotides align to TRBD2. The V gene's germline CDR1 is GTSNPN and CDR2 SVGIG (reference sequence). This CDR3 contains 15 residues. V dropped 1 base and J dropped 4; count of bases not matched to a gene: 2. The whole variable domain, remainder taken from reference TRBV30 and TRBJ2-1, is SQTIHQWPATLVQPVGSPLSLECTVEGTSNPNLYWYRQAAGRGLQLLFYSVGIGQISSEVPQNLSASRPQDRQFILSSKKLLLSDSGFYLCAWSAGTSGYNEQFFGPGTRLTVL.

V gene TRBV18 combines with J gene TRBJ2-1; 8 bases map to TRBD2. J was trimmed by 5 bases and V by 3 bases; bases with no gene match: 9. CDR3 length: 16 amino acids. Germline CDR1 KGHSH, CDR2 LQKENI. The CDR3 here is CASSPVGGGQNNEQFF. As DNA, the CDR3 is TGTGCCAGCTCACCGGTAGGCGGGGGGCAGAACAATGAGCAGTTCTTC.

Concerning this clone itself: The junction does not match germline at one end; this may be a read error. This chain connects TRBV7-9 to TRBJ2-7; 7 bases fit TRBD1. The CDR3 sequence is 15 residues long. Germline V lookup: CDR1 SEHNR, CDR2 FQNEAQ (reference sequence). The CDR3 loop is CSSSPRTGSPYEQYF. For the CDR3, the DNA is TGTTCCAGCAGCCCCCGGACAGGTAGCCCCTACGAGCAGTACTTC.

This rearrangement joins TRBV29-1 to TRBJ2-1; maybe TRBD1 (6 bases). The CDR3 is made up of 12 amino acids. Germline CDR1 SQVTM, CDR2 ANQGSEA. V was trimmed by 7 bases and J by 9 bases, leaving 16 bases between them. The CDR3 region has the DNA TGCAGCGGAGAACAGGGATTTCGTGAGCAGTTCTTC. Amino acids: CSGEQGFREQFF.

The J gene is TRBJ1-1, the V gene TRBV5-1; a possible D gene is TRBD1 (5 bases). The germline V gene has CDR1 SGHRS and CDR2 YFSETQ. The CDR3 extends over 16 amino acids. Between the trimmed V and J ends, which lost 0 bases and 1 base, there was a span of 13 bases. CDR3 in DNA: TGCGCCAGCAGCTTGGTTGGAGGGGTCCCGAACACTGAAGCTTTCTTT. The encoded protein is CASSLVGGVPNTEAFF.

This clone appeared a few times. The V gene is TRBV27, the J gene TRBJ1-2, with D tentatively TRBD1 (6 bases). V dropped 6 bases and J dropped 4 bases, with 15 bases sitting between them. The CDR3 is 14 amino acids. Germline V gene sequence: CDR1 MNHEY, CDR2 SMNVEV (reference sequence). CDR3 bases: TGTGCCAGCAGCCCGAGCGGACAGACCTATGGCTACACCTTC. Amino acids: CASSPSGQTYGYTF.

V usage is TRBV7-9 and J usage is TRBJ2-7; 9 bases fit TRBD1. CDR3 size: 15 residues. In germline, CDR1 is SEHNR, CDR2 FQNEAQ (reference sequence). Trimming at V came to 5 bases and at J to 4 bases, leaving 9 bases not matched to a gene. DNA for the CDR3: TGTGCCAGCAGCCGGGGACAGGGAGCCTTTTACGAGCAGTACTTC. It yields the protein CASSRGQGAFYEQYF.

V usage is TRBV2 and J usage is TRBJ2-6; D is perhaps TRBD1 (5 bases). Trimming took off 3 bases at V and 2 bases at J, with 14 bases between the two ends. Per the germline V gene, CDR1 is SNHLY and CDR2 is FYNNEI. The CDR3 consists of 17 residues. For the CDR3, the DNA is TGTGCCAGCAGTGATGTCAGGGTGGCGGCTGGGGCCAACGTCCTGACTTTC. Its translation: CASSDVRVAAGANVLTF.

J is TRBJ1-3 and V is TRBV6-6; the D gene is possibly TRBD1 (5 bases). Germline V lookup: CDR1 MNHNY, CDR2 SVGAGI (reference sequence). This CDR3 region has 15 residues. Deletions cut 3 bases from V and 0 bases from J, with 9 bases between. The CDR3 loop is CASSYTGSSGNTIYF. Written as DNA, the CDR3 is TGTGCCAGCAGTTATACAGGAAGCTCTGGAAACACCATATATTTT.

A single count supports this clone. The J gene is TRBJ2-2, the V gene TRBV19; 7 bases align to TRBD1. Per germline, CDR1 LNHDA and CDR2 SQIVND (reference sequence). The CDR3 covers 17 residues. The V segment lost 5 bases and the J segment 0 bases; nucleotides outside the gene matches: 9. CDR3 nucleotide sequence: TGTGCCAGTAGTGACGCATCGCAGGGGGCGAACACCGGGGAGCTGTTTTTT. Its translation: CASSDASQGANTGELFF.

V and J are TRBV9 and TRBJ2-1; 8 bases are a match to TRBD2. V was pared by 4 bases and J by 5 bases, with 8 bases of the junction left unmatched. Germline CDR1 SGDLS, CDR2 YYNGEE. This CDR3 is built from 15 residues. This CDR3 is CASSPRGLGDNEQFF. The CDR3 DNA is TGTGCCAGCAGCCCGCGGGGACTAGGGGACAATGAGCAGTTCTTC.

The chain combines TRBV4-1 with TRBJ2-5; possible D gene TRBD2, 6 bases. The CDR3 runs to 15 residues. Trimming cost V 4 bases and J 4 bases, with 16 bases left between them. Germline V gene data show CDR1 as MGHRA and CDR2 as YSYEKL. The CDR3 bases are TGCGCCAGCAGCCTCCCGGTGGGGGGACGAGAGACCCAGTACTTC. Translated: CASSLPVGGRETQYF.

The DNA for the CDR3 is TGTGCCAGCAGCGGGGACAGGGCGAACACTGAAGCTTTCTTT. This codes for CASSGDRANTEAFF. This sequence joins TRBV9 and TRBJ1-1; 9 positions match TRBD1. The CDR3 totals 14 residues. The germline V gene has CDR1 SGDLS and CDR2 YYNGEE. V was pared by 3 bases and J by 1 base, with 1 base of the junction left unmatched.

The V gene is TRBV28, the J gene TRBJ2-5; TRBD2 aligns across 12 bases. V lost 6 bases to trimming and J lost 4 bases; unmatched junction nucleotides: 12. Germline V CDR1 and CDR2: MDHEN, SYDVKM. The CDR3 spans 17 residues. The CDR3 DNA sequence: TGTGCCAGCAGGCCCACGCCTCTAGCGGGAGGGAGAGAGACCCAGTACTTC. It specifies CASRPTPLAGGRETQYF.

The V and J genes are TRBV9 and TRBJ1-2; no clear D. The V gene's germline CDR1 is SGDLS and CDR2 YYNGEE. V was shortened by 0 bases and J by 9 bases, with 18 bases between the two germline ends. The CDR3 is 15 residues long. This CDR3 is CASSVDSGNWNRYTF. DNA of the CDR3: TGTGCCAGCAGCGTAGACTCGGGGAATTGGAACCGCTACACCTTC.

This chain uses TRBV28 with TRBJ2-7; the match to TRBD2 covers 7 bases. With V trimmed by 7 bases and J by 2 bases, 2 bases remained unmatched. This CDR3 comprises 12 residues. CDR1 is MDHEN, CDR2 SYDVKM, per germline. CDR3 bases: TGTGCCAGCACCCGGGGGGCCTACGAGCAGTACTTC. Protein: CASTRGAYEQYF.

The genes are TRBV4-1 and TRBJ2-1; 10 positions match TRBD2. Germline lookup yields CDR1 MGHRA and CDR2 YSYEKL. This CDR3 region has 15 residues. Trimming removed 1 base from V and 3 bases from J; junction bases left unmatched: 0. Here the CDR3 reads CASSQASGSYNEQFF. CDR3 DNA sequence: TGCGCCAGCAGCCAAGCTAGCGGGAGCTACAATGAGCAGTTCTTC.

This rearrangement joins TRBV4-1 to TRBJ2-7; D not resolved. Between the trimmed V and J ends, which lost 4 bases and 2 bases, there was a span of 12 bases. Germline V lookup: CDR1 MGHRA, CDR2 YSYEKL. The CDR3 covers 14 residues. CDR3 in amino acids: CASSLEGGTYEQYF. The DNA for the CDR3 is TGCGCCAGCAGCCTCGAAGGCGGTACCTACGAGCAGTACTTC.

The V and J genes are TRBV19 and TRBJ2-1; TRBD2 matches at 7 bases. The germline CDR1 and CDR2 sequences are LNHDA and SQIVND (reference sequence). The trim removed 5 bases at V and 5 bases at J, leaving 6 bases unmatched. This CDR3 contains 14 residues. The CDR3, as DNA: TGTGCCAGTAGTGAAGGGACTACACACAATGAGCAGTTCTTC. Protein sequence: CASSEGTTHNEQFF. Full variable domain (missing parts from reference TRBV19 and TRBJ2-1): DGGITQSPKYLFRKEGQNVTLSCEQNLNHDAMYWYRQDPGQGLRLIYYSQIVNDFQKGDIAEGYSVSREKKESFPLTVTSAQKNPTAFYLCASSEGTTHNEQFFGPGTRLTVL.

The chain combines TRBV5-5 with TRBJ1-3; TRBD1 is a possible D gene (6 bases). CDR1 SGHKS and CDR2 YYEKEE come from the germline V gene (reference sequence). V was pared by 4 bases and J by 0 bases, with 8 bases between. The CDR3 runs to 14 residues. CDR3 loop: CASSMGASGNTIYF. CDR3 in DNA: TGTGCCAGCAGCATGGGGGCCTCTGGAAACACCATATATTTT.

This chain joins TRBV19 and TRBJ1-6; 12 positions agree with TRBD1. The CDR3 totals 15 residues. Germline V gene data show CDR1 as LNHDA and CDR2 as SQIVND (reference sequence). Losses at the gene ends were 4 bases for V and 9 bases for J; bases not matched to a gene: 4. The CDR3 protein is CASSTGTGGASPLHF. The CDR3 nucleotides are TGTGCCAGTAGTACGGGGACAGGGGGCGCTTCACCCCTCCACTTT.

The DNA for the CDR3 is TGTGCCAGCTCGCACTCCTCCCTCCACACAGATACGCAGTATTTT. This translates into CASSHSSLHTDTQYF. This rearrangement joins TRBV9 to TRBJ2-3; D remains unclear. Trimming cost V 7 bases and J 2 bases, with 17 bases left between them. The CDR3 is made up of 15 amino acids. Germline CDR1 is SGDLS and CDR2 is YYNGEE.

CDR3 residues: CASSFRTGSPFNYGYTF. The CDR3 DNA sequence: TGTGCCAGCAGCTTCAGGACAGGGAGTCCCTTTAACTATGGCTACACCTTC. The chain is built from TRBV5-6 and TRBJ1-2; 8 bases fit TRBD1. Trimming at V came to 2 bases and at J to 1 base, leaving 10 bases not matched to a gene. The CDR3 is 17 amino acids. The germline CDR1 and CDR2 sequences are SGHDT and YYEEEE.